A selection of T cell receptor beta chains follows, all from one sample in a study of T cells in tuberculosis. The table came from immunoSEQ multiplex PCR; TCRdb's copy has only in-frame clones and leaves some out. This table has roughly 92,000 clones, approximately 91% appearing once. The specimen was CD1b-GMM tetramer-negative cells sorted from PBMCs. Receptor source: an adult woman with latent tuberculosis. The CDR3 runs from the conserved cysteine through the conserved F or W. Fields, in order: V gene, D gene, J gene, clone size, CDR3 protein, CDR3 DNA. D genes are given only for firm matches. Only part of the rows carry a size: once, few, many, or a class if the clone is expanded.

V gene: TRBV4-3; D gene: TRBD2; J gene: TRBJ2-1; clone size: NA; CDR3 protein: CASSQDGGGYNEQFF; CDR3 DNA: TGCGCCAGCAGCCAAGATGGGGGGGGTTACAATGAGCAGTTCTTC
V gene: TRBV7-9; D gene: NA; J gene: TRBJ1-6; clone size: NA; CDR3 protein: CASSDYSSPLHF; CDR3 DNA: TGTGCCAGCAGCGATTACAGTTCACCCCTCCACTTT
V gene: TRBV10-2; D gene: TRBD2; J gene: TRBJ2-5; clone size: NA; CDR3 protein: CASGGDSYQETQYF; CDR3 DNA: TGCGCCAGTGGGGGGGACTCGTACCAAGAGACCCAGTACTTC
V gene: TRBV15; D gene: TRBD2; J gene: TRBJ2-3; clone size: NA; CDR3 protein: CATSRVAGGGTDTQYF; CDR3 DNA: TGTGCCACCAGCAGAGTAGCGGGGGGGGGCACAGATACGCAGTATTTT
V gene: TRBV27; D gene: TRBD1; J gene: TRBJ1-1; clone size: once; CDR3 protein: CASSFGQGAQEAFF; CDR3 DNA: TGTGCCAGCAGTTTCGGACAGGGGGCGCAGGAAGCTTTCTTT
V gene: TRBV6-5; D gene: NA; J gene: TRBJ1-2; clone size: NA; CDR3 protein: CASRNRPNYGYTF; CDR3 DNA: TGTGCCAGCAGAAACAGACCCAACTATGGCTACACCTTC
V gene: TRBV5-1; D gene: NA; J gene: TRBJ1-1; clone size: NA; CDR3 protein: CASSLHRVESMVNTEAFF; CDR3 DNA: TGCGCCAGCAGCTTACACAGGGTGGAAAGTATGGTGAACACTGAAGCTTTCTTT
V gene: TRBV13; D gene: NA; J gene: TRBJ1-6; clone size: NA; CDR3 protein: CASSLSRSSYNSPLHF; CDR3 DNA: TGTGCCAGCAGCTTGTCCAGAAGCTCCTATAATTCACCCCTCCACTTT
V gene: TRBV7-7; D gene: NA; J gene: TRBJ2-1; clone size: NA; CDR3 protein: CASSLSLLEPGQFF; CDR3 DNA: TGTGCTAGCAGCTTAAGCCTTCTGGAACCGGGGCAGTTCTTC
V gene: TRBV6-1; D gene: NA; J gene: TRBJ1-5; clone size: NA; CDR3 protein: CASSQWRGSNQPQHF; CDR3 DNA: TGTGCCAGCAGCCAATGGAGAGGGTCCAATCAGCCCCAGCATTTT
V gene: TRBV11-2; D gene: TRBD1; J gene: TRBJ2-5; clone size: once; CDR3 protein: CASSLDGVSAGGLKTQYF; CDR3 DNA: TGTGCCAGCAGCTTAGATGGTGTCAGCGCAGGGGGCTTAAAGACCCAGTACTTC
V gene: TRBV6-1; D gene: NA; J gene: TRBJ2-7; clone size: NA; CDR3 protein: CASSGEPYEQYF; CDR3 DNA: TGTGCCAGCTCAGGGGAGCCCTACGAGCAGTACTTC
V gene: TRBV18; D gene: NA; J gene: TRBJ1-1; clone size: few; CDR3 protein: CASSPKQGTEAFF; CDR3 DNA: TGTGCCAGCTCACCAAAGCAGGGCACTGAAGCTTTCTTT
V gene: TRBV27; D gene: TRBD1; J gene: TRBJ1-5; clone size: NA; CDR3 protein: CASSRQGGGNQPQHF; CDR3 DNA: TGTGCCAGCAGCCGACAGGGAGGAGGCAATCAGCCCCAGCATTTT
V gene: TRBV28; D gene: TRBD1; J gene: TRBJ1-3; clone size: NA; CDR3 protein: CASRIQGGLSGNTIYF; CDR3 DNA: TGTGCCAGCAGGATCCAGGGGGGACTCTCTGGAAACACCATATATTTT
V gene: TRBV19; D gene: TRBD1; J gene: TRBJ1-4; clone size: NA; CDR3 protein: CASSIGGRGPEKLFF; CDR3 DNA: TGTGCCAGTAGTATCGGGGGCAGGGGGCCTGAAAAACTGTTTTTT
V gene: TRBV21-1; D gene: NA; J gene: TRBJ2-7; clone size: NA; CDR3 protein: CASNPGTKSSYEQYF; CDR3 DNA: TGTGCCAGCAACCCCGGGACTAAGAGCTCCTACGAGCAGTACTTC